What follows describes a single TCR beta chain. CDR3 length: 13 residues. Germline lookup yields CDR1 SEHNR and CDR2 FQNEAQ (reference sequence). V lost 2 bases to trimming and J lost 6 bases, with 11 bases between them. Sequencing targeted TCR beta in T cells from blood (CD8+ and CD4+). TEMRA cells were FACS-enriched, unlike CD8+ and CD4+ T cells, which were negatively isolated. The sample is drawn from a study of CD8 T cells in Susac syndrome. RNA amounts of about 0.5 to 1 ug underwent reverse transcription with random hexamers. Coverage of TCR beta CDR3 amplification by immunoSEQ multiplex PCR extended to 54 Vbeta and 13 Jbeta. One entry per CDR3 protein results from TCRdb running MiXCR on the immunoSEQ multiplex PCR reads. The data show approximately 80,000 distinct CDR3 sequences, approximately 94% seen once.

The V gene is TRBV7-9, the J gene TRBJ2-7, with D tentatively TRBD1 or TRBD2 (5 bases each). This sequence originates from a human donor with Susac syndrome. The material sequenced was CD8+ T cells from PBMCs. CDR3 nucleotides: TGTGCCAGCAGCTTACCAGGGACGGGCGAGCAGTACTTC. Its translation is CASSLPGTGEQYF.